The 29 T cell receptor beta chains below all came from one sample that was sequenced in a study of shared clonotypes between healthy human individuals. Generated by immunoSEQ multiplex PCR, the TCRdb table keeps only in-frame clones and is missing some. The table records over 2 million clones, roughly 94% of them present only once. Specimen: naive CD4+ T cells sorted from blood. Subset defined: CD45RA+ positively selected. The receptor source for this set is a man aged 18 to 30 in good health.

This clone was observed once. The V gene is TRBV10-3, the J gene TRBJ1-1; no clear D gene. The CDR3 extends over 14 amino acids. Looked up from germline, CDR1 is ENHRY and CDR2 is SYGVKD. The germline V and J ends were trimmed by 2 bases and 2 bases, with 9 bases remaining between them. CDR3 coding DNA: TGTGCCATCAGTGAGAGTCAGAAAAACACTGAAGCTTTCTTT. It is translated as CAISESQKNTEAFF.

V is TRBV10-3 and J is TRBJ2-3, with TRBD1 matching over 8 bases. The junction had 9 bases not matched to a gene; V was cut back by 9 bases and J by 4 bases. CDR3 length: 14 residues. Germline-derived CDR1 and CDR2 are ENHRY and SYGVKD. The CDR3 reads CAIAGGISADTQYF. For the CDR3, the DNA is TGTGCCATAGCAGGGGGCATTTCGGCAGATACGCAGTATTTT.

This chain links TRBV5-1 with TRBJ2-2; D uncertain. The CDR3 contains 14 residues. The germline gives CDR1 SGHRS, CDR2 YFSETQ. The V end lost 0 bases, the J end lost 5 bases, and 8 bases lay between the germline ends. In nucleotides, the CDR3 is TGCGCCAGCAGCTTGGTAATGGATACCGGGGAGCTGTTTTTT. This translates into CASSLVMDTGELFF.

This clone has just one count. The rearrangement links TRBV5-8 to TRBJ1-4, with 7 bases fitting TRBD1. The CDR3 runs 15 residues. Germline V CDR1 and CDR2: SGHTS, YDEGEE. Germline trimming cut 3 bases from V and 5 bases from J; bases unmatched to any gene: 7. CDR3 nucleotide sequence: TGTGCCAGCAGCTACAGGACAGGACTGAATGAAAAACTGTTTTTT. Translated, it gives CASSYRTGLNEKLFF.

This rearrangement joins TRBV6-6 to TRBJ2-7; 7 nucleotides line up with TRBD1. CDR1 is MNHNY and CDR2 is SVGAGI in the germline V gene (reference sequence). The CDR3 has 15 residues. J lost 2 bases, V lost 0 bases, and 4 bases had no gene match. The CDR3 sequence is CASSYSWGQPYEQYF. The DNA of the CDR3 is TGTGCCAGCAGTTACTCCTGGGGACAGCCCTACGAGCAGTACTTC.

With regard to this clone: The same CDR3 also results from other DNA sequences found in this sample. The rearrangement joins TRBV5-4 to TRBJ1-1, with D maybe TRBD1 (6 bases). The CDR3 runs to 14 residues. V shed 2 bases and J shed 0 bases, with 8 bases lying between them. CDR1 and CDR2 from the germline V gene are SGHNT and YYREEE (reference sequence). The CDR3 here is CASSLQGMNTEAFF. The DNA for the CDR3 is TGTGCCAGCAGCTTACAGGGAATGAACACTGAAGCTTTCTTT. The whole variable domain, filled in from reference TRBV5-4 and TRBJ1-1, reads ETGVTQSPTHLIKTRGQQVTLRCSSQSGHNTVSWYQQALGQGPQFIFQYYREEENGRGNFPPRFSGLQFPNYSSELNVNALELDDSALYLCASSLQGMNTEAFFGQGTRLTVV.

The chain combines TRBV6-5 with TRBJ1-2; 7 bases match TRBD1. Germline V lookup: CDR1 MNHEY, CDR2 SVGAGI. Trimming took 6 bases from V and 6 from J; bases not matched to a gene: 7. The CDR3 loop spans 13 amino acids. The CDR3 reads CASRRQGKDGYTF. CDR3 nucleotides: TGTGCCAGCAGAAGACAGGGAAAGGATGGCTACACCTTC.

J is TRBJ2-1 and V is TRBV27; maybe TRBD2 (6 bases). In germline, CDR1 is MNHEY, CDR2 SMNVEV (reference sequence). The ends were cut back, 6 bases at V and 2 bases at J, with 23 bases in the middle. The CDR3 consists of 18 residues. The CDR3 loop reads CASSREGTPPSPYNEQFF. The CDR3 coding sequence is TGTGCCAGCAGCAGGGAAGGGACTCCCCCAAGTCCCTACAATGAGCAGTTCTTC.

The V call is TRBV6-6, the J call TRBJ2-7, with a tentative D call TRBD2 (5 bases). Germline V gene lookup returns CDR1 MNHNY and CDR2 SVGAGI (reference sequence). V was clipped by 7 bases and J by 6 bases, with 13 bases between them. CDR3 length: 12 residues. DNA of the CDR3: TGTGCCAGCACCCGGGGTGGACCCGAGCAGTACTTC. Protein product: CASTRGGPEQYF.

The chain recombines TRBV11-1 with TRBJ2-1; 10 nucleotides align to TRBD2. The CDR3 is made up of 18 amino acids. Germline loops: CDR1 SGHAT, CDR2 FQDESV (reference sequence). J gave up 8 bases and V 0 bases, and 13 bases lay outside the gene matches. The CDR3 loop is CASSLASEGLGLAYEQFF. The CDR3, as DNA: TGTGCCAGCAGCTTAGCGTCGGAGGGCCTGGGACTAGCGTATGAGCAGTTCTTC.

The chain is built from TRBV6-1 and TRBJ2-1, with 8 bases fitting TRBD1. CDR1 and CDR2 from the germline V gene are MNHNS and SASEGT. The CDR3 totals 15 residues. After removal of 4 bases from V and 4 bases from J, the junction contained 6 bases not matched to a gene. The CDR3 nucleotides are TGTGCCAGCAGTGTCGGACGGGACAGGTACAATGAGCAGTTCTTC. As protein: CASSVGRDRYNEQFF.

The chain links TRBV30 to TRBJ2-4; weak D call: TRBD2 (6 bases). The CDR3 runs to 12 residues. Germline CDR1 reads GTSNPN; CDR2 reads SVGIG (reference sequence). V lost 5 bases and J lost 2, with 7 bases in between. This CDR3 is CAWAGSKNIQYF. The CDR3 DNA reads as TGTGCCTGGGCGGGATCCAAAAACATTCAGTACTTC.

This chain links TRBV6-1 with TRBJ2-7; 11 bases map to TRBD2. The CDR3 runs 14 residues. V gave up 4 bases and J gave up 4 bases; unmatched junction bases: 3. Germline V gene data show CDR1 as MNHNS and CDR2 as SASEGT. CDR3 sequence: CASSGGTSGYEQYF. For the CDR3, the DNA is TGTGCCAGCAGTGGAGGGACTAGCGGTTACGAGCAGTACTTC.

The chain is built from TRBV2 and TRBJ1-4; D is perhaps TRBD1 (6 bases). The CDR3 sequence is 14 residues long. The V end was cut by 7 bases, the J end by 4 bases, with 13 bases between. CDR1 SNHLY and CDR2 FYNNEI come from the germline V gene. The CDR3 bases are TGTGCCAGCAAATCGACAGGCGATAATGAAAAACTGTTTTTT. It is translated as CASKSTGDNEKLFF. The whole variable domain, remainder taken from reference TRBV2 and TRBJ1-4, is EPEVTQTPSHQVTQMGQEVILRCVPISNHLYFYWYRQILGQKVEFLVSFYNNEISEKSEIFDDQFSVERPDGSNFTLKIRSTKLEDSAMYFCASKSTGDNEKLFFGSGTQLSVL.

The chain recombines TRBV6-5 with TRBJ2-7; D uncertain. V was trimmed by 0 bases and J by 6 bases, leaving 6 bases between them. CDR3 length: 12 amino acids. Germline V gene lookup returns CDR1 MNHEY and CDR2 SVGAGI. CDR3 region: CASSYSTREQYF. In nucleotides, the CDR3 is TGTGCCAGCAGTTACTCGACCCGCGAGCAGTACTTC.

This chain links TRBV27 with TRBJ1-5, with D hard to call. CDR3 length: 15 residues. Trimming pared 0 bases from V and 1 base from J, leaving 7 bases between. Germline V gives CDR1 MNHEY, CDR2 SMNVEV (reference sequence). The CDR3 DNA is TGTGCCAGCAGTTTATCCTCACAGAGCAATCAGCCCCAGCATTTT. It translates to CASSLSSQSNQPQHF.

The J gene is TRBJ2-7, the V gene TRBV27; TRBD2 aligns across 9 bases. Germline CDR1 reads MNHEY; CDR2 reads SMNVEV (reference sequence). Trimming removed 5 bases from V and 0 bases from J; junction bases left unmatched: 14. The CDR3 covers 18 residues. The DNA for the CDR3 is TGTGCCAGCAGTCCGCCCGCGGGGCTAGCGGGGAGCTCCTACGAGCAGTACTTC. It translates to CASSPPAGLAGSSYEQYF.

The chain has TRBV29-1 and TRBJ2-1, with a weak D call TRBD2 (6 bases). V was shortened by 5 bases and J by 8 bases, with 7 bases between the two germline ends. CDR3 length equals 10 residues. CDR1 and CDR2 from the germline V gene are SQVTM and ANQGSEA. This CDR3 reads CSVWGDEQFF. For the CDR3, the DNA is TGCAGCGTTTGGGGGGATGAGCAGTTCTTC.

This chain uses TRBV2 with TRBJ1-3; D is undetermined. CDR1 is SNHLY and CDR2 is FYNNEI in the germline V gene. The CDR3 is 13 amino acids. The ends were cut back, 5 bases at V and 4 bases at J, with 9 bases in the middle. DNA for the CDR3: TGTGCCAGCAGTAAGGACGGAGGAAACACCATATATTTT. Amino acids: CASSKDGGNTIYF.

Note on this clone: Other nucleotide sequences from this sample produce the same CDR3. V usage is TRBV18 and J usage is TRBJ2-7, with 8 bases aligning to TRBD1. Germline trimming cut 3 bases from V and 2 bases from J; bases unmatched to any gene: 3. In germline, CDR1 is KGHSH, CDR2 LQKENI. The CDR3 contains 14 residues. CDR3 sequence (DNA): TGTGCCAGCTCACCTACAGGGGGGACCTACGAGCAGTACTTC. Translation: CASSPTGGTYEQYF.

The chain links TRBV28 to TRBJ1-2; D gene unclear. The germline V and J ends were trimmed by 3 bases and 4 bases, with 12 bases remaining between them. Germline V CDR1 and CDR2: MDHEN, SYDVKM. The CDR3 is made up of 14 amino acids. The CDR3 loop is CASSFSAGFYGYTF. The CDR3 DNA reads as TGTGCCAGCAGTTTTTCGGCTGGGTTCTATGGCTACACCTTC.

The J gene is TRBJ2-3, the V gene TRBV6-5, with 8 bases aligning to TRBD1. Germline V gives CDR1 MNHEY, CDR2 SVGAGI. This CDR3 spans 14 amino acids. V shed 6 bases and J 5 bases; nucleotides not matched to a gene: 7. Written as DNA, the CDR3 is TGTGCCAGCAGGCCAGACAGGGGCCAAGATACGCAGTATTTT. It yields the protein CASRPDRGQDTQYF.

The CDR3 is CASSYGREYTDTQYF. The CDR3 DNA follows: TGTGCCAGCAGTTACGGGCGAGAGTACACAGATACGCAGTATTTT. The V call is TRBV6-5, the J call TRBJ2-3; no firm D call. CDR1 and CDR2 from the germline V gene are MNHEY and SVGAGI. The V end was cut by 2 bases, the J end by 2 bases, with 11 bases between. This CDR3 is built from 15 residues.

V and J are TRBV6-5 and TRBJ1-2; D possibly corresponds to TRBD1 (6 bases). Germline values: CDR1 MNHEY, CDR2 SVGAGI. Trimming shortened V by 2 bases and J by 4 bases, and 17 bases separated the two germline ends. The CDR3 has 16 amino acids. The CDR3 region is CASSYNPTGLSYGYTF. The CDR3 DNA is TGTGCCAGCAGTTACAACCCGACAGGCTTATCCTATGGCTACACCTTC.

This sequence joins TRBV6-1 and TRBJ1-6; 9 nucleotides match TRBD1. Germline CDR1 reads MNHNS; CDR2 reads SASEGT. V lost 4 bases to trimming and J lost 7 bases; unmatched junction nucleotides: 2. This CDR3 region has 14 residues. CDR3 coding DNA: TGTGCCAGCAGTGTAGGACAGGGGAATTCACCCCTCCACTTT. Amino acids: CASSVGQGNSPLHF.

The rearrangement links TRBV11-2 to TRBJ1-2; tentatively, D is TRBD1 (5 bases). CDR3 length: 13 amino acids. Germline V gene data show CDR1 as SGHAT and CDR2 as FQNNGV. With 5 bases removed from V and 2 bases from J, the gap between germline ends came to 9 bases. CDR3 in amino acids: CASSPQANYGYTF. The CDR3 region has the DNA TGTGCCAGCAGCCCACAGGCGAACTATGGCTACACCTTC.

The chain has TRBV9 and TRBJ2-4; the D gene could be TRBD1 or TRBD2 (5 bases each). Trimming removed 3 bases at V and 5 bases at J, with 18 bases between. Looked up from germline, CDR1 is SGDLS and CDR2 is YYNGEE. CDR3 size: 16 residues. The CDR3 here is CASSAEGRDTQNIQYF. The DNA for the CDR3 is TGTGCCAGCAGCGCCGAGGGACGGGATACACAAAACATTCAGTACTTC.

This chain joins TRBV5-5 and TRBJ2-7; 9 bases are a match to TRBD1. Trimming took 3 bases from V and 7 from J; bases not matched to a gene: 8. CDR1 is SGHKS, CDR2 YYEKEE, per germline (reference sequence). CDR3 length: 14 amino acids. CDR3 sequence reads: CASSSGTGFREQYF. The CDR3, as DNA: TGTGCCAGCAGCTCCGGGACAGGGTTTAGGGAGCAGTACTTC.

V gene TRBV11-2 combines with J gene TRBJ1-2; D not resolved. V lost 3 bases and J lost 7, with 12 bases in between. In germline, CDR1 is SGHAT, CDR2 FQNNGV. The CDR3 totals 13 residues. The CDR3 loop is CASSLDPLGGYTF. The CDR3 DNA sequence: TGTGCCAGCAGCTTGGACCCCTTAGGTGGCTACACCTTC.